The rows below give T cell receptor beta chains drawn from one sample of a study of blood T cell repertoires in COVID-19. TCRdb keeps only in-frame clones here, not all; method: immunoSEQ multiplex PCR. The sample has fewer than 350,000 clones, 85% seen once. The sequenced sample consisted of peripheral blood. These receptor sequences come from a human donor in a cohort sampled during active COVID-19. The CDR3 runs from the conserved cysteine through the conserved F or W. A D gene is named only where the DNA matches it firmly. Only some rows state a clone size, as once, few, many or a class for expanded clones.

>TRBJ2-7|NA|TRBD1|TRBV6-5
CASSWEQGVPLLYF
TGTGCCAGCAGTTGGGAACAGGGGGTTCCCTTACTGTACTTC
>TRBJ2-7|NA|TRBD1|TRBV6-5
CASPDRDEQYF
TGTGCCAGCCCTGACAGGGACGAGCAGTACTTC
>TRBJ1-4|NA|TRBD1|TRBV6-1
CASSEYRGANEKLFF
TGTGCCAGCAGTGAATACAGGGGTGCTAATGAAAAACTGTTTTTT
>TRBJ1-1|once|NA|TRBV12-3/TRBV12-4
CANSFSSLSEAFF
TGTGCCAACAGTTTTAGCAGTTTGTCTGAAGCTTTCTTT
>TRBJ1-1|few|NA|TRBV9
CASSEGHHTEAFF
TGTGCCAGCAGCGAGGGGCACCACACTGAAGCTTTCTTT
>TRBJ1-6|NA|TRBD1|TRBV5-1
CASSSNPGQPNSPLHF
TGCGCCAGCAGCTCGAACCCGGGACAGCCCAATTCACCCCTCCACTTT
>TRBJ2-5|NA|TRBD2|TRBV19
CASSILPGTSGVQETQYF
TGTGCCAGTAGTATACTCCCCGGGACTAGCGGGGTGCAAGAGACCCAGTACTTC
>TRBJ2-3|NA|NA|TRBV6-5
CATAPGGSTDTQYF
TGTGCCACCGCTCCGGGCGGGAGCACAGATACGCAGTATTTT
>TRBJ2-7|NA|TRBD1|TRBV6-5
CASRRTGYYEQYF
TGTGCCAGCAGGAGGACAGGATACTACGAGCAGTACTTC
>TRBJ1-1|many|NA|TRBV5-1
CASSLEGRNTEAFF
TGCGCCAGCAGCTTGGAAGGGAGAAACACTGAAGCTTTCTTT
>TRBJ1-4|NA|TRBD1|TRBV14
CASSPRQGAATNEKLFF
TGTGCCAGCAGCCCCAGACAGGGGGCAGCAACTAATGAAAAACTGTTTTTT
>TRBJ1-1|few|NA|TRBV20-1
CSARRAGMAFF
TGCAGTGCGAGGAGGGCAGGGATGGCTTTCTTT
>TRBJ1-2|few|NA|TRBV5-6
CASSRPTTDTYGYTF
TGTGCCAGCAGCCGCCCAACCACAGATACCTATGGCTACACCTTC
>TRBJ1-5|NA|TRBD1|TRBV28
CASRQGAKPQHF
TGTGCCAGCCGACAGGGGGCGAAGCCCCAGCATTTT
>TRBJ1-6|few|TRBD1|TRBV6-5
CASSTRQGSPLHF
TGTGCCAGCAGTACAAGACAGGGTTCACCCCTCCACTTT
>TRBJ1-1|NA|NA|TRBV7-9
CASSPFSNTEAFF
TGTGCCAGCAGCCCCTTCAGTAACACTGAAGCTTTCTTT
>TRBJ2-2|few|NA|TRBV7-9
CASSLATISTGELFF
TGTGCCAGCAGCTTAGCAACAATATCCACCGGGGAGCTGTTTTTT
>TRBJ2-7|NA|NA|TRBV9
CASSVDTKTGEQYF
TGTGCCAGCAGCGTAGACACCAAAACGGGCGAGCAGTACTTC
>TRBJ2-1|NA|NA|TRBV11-3
CASSLSGSYNEQFF
TGTGCCAGCAGCTTATCCGGGTCCTACAATGAGCAGTTCTTC
>TRBJ2-1|NA|TRBD2|TRBV5-1
CASSPLAGSNEQFF
TGCGCCAGCAGCCCGCTAGCGGGGTCTAATGAGCAGTTCTTC
>TRBJ1-2|NA|TRBD1|TRBV27
CASSLLPPDRNNYGYTF
TGTGCCAGCAGTTTACTCCCGCCGGACAGGAATAACTATGGCTACACCTTC
>TRBJ1-2|NA|NA|TRBV9
CASSVGQVDYGYTF
TGTGCCAGCAGCGTAGGGCAGGTCGACTATGGCTACACCTTC
>TRBJ2-7|NA|TRBD1|TRBV7-9
CASSLRRQGAHEQYF
TGTGCCAGCAGCTTACGGAGACAGGGGGCTCACGAGCAGTACTTC
>TRBJ2-1|once|NA|TRBV13
CASSLVWGRRGNEQFF
TGTGCCAGCAGCTTAGTTTGGGGGCGCAGGGGCAATGAGCAGTTCTTC
>TRBJ2-6|NA|NA|TRBV19
CASSTPGLGANVLTF
TGTGCCAGTAGTACCCCAGGGCTAGGGGCCAACGTCCTGACTTTC
>TRBJ2-1|once|NA|TRBV19
CASSISLVRVYNEQFF
TGTGCCAGTAGTATATCACTAGTGAGAGTCTACAATGAGCAGTTCTTC
>TRBJ1-2|NA|NA|TRBV6-5
CASSRGSSLNYGYTF
TGTGCCAGCTCCCGAGGGAGTTCCTTAAACTATGGCTACACCTTC
>TRBJ2-7|NA|NA|TRBV6-6
CASSYEGLSSYEQYF
TGTGCCAGCAGTTACGAGGGCCTGAGCTCCTACGAGCAGTACTTC
>TRBJ2-3|NA|TRBD2|TRBV7-3
CASSLDGLAGRTDTQYF
TGTGCCAGCAGCCTCGACGGACTAGCGGGGCGCACAGATACGCAGTATTTT
>TRBJ1-1|once|TRBD1|TRBV5-4
CASSLGDRGMAFF
TGTGCCAGCAGCTTGGGGGACAGGGGGATGGCTTTCTTT
>TRBJ2-1|NA|NA|TRBV18
CASSQDRTNNEQFF
TGTGCCAGCTCACAAGACAGAACTAACAATGAGCAGTTCTTC
>TRBJ2-3|NA|TRBD1|TRBV19
CATKGTARLSTDTQYF
TGTGCCACCAAGGGGACAGCACGCTTAAGCACAGATACGCAGTATTTT
>TRBJ2-3|NA|NA|TRBV7-9
CASSPPDASTDTQYF
TGTGCCAGCAGCCCCCCAGATGCTAGCACAGATACGCAGTATTTT
>TRBJ2-7|NA|NA|TRBV2
CASSEVEGYEQYF
TGTGCCAGCAGTGAAGTTGAGGGTTACGAGCAGTACTTC
>TRBJ1-2|few|TRBD1|TRBV5-1
CASSFWTGTGGYTF
TGCGCCAGCAGCTTTTGGACAGGGACGGGCGGCTACACCTTC
>TRBJ1-1|once|TRBD1|TRBV9
CASSVVPTGLAEAFF
TGTGCCAGCAGCGTAGTCCCGACAGGGTTAGCTGAAGCTTTCTTT
>TRBJ2-7|NA|NA|TRBV29-1
CSVYGHPLRNEQYF
TGCAGCGTTTATGGACACCCTTTAAGGAACGAGCAGTACTTC
>TRBJ2-4|NA|NA|TRBV18
CASSPQGQTNIQYF
TGTGCCAGCTCACCTCAGGGGCAGACGAACATTCAGTACTTC
>TRBJ2-7|few|NA|TRBV14
CASSSLIYEQYF
TGTGCCAGCAGCTCACTGATCTACGAGCAGTACTTC
>TRBJ1-4|NA|TRBD1|TRBV5-1
CASSIGQGREKLFF
TGCGCCAGCAGCATAGGACAGGGACGCGAAAAACTGTTTTTT
>TRBJ1-2|once|NA|TRBV3-1/TRBV3-2
CASSPDSRSRGYTF
TGTGCCAGCAGCCCAGACAGTAGGTCTAGAGGCTACACCTTC
>TRBJ1-5|once|TRBD1|TRBV30
CAWSGGLIGQPQHF
TGTGCCTGGTCAGGGGGTTTGATCGGTCAGCCCCAGCATTTT
>TRBJ1-1|NA|TRBD1|TRBV30
CAWSSLYRGNTEAFF
TGTGCCTGGAGTTCTCTTTACAGGGGGAACACTGAAGCTTTCTTT
>TRBJ1-2|NA|NA|TRBV6-1
CASSDQGLWGYTF
TGTGCCAGCAGTGACCAGGGATTATGGGGCTACACCTTC
>TRBJ1-4|NA|TRBD1|TRBV18
CASSSPGQREKLFF
TGTGCCAGCTCATCTCCGGGACAGAGAGAAAAACTGTTTTTT
>TRBJ1-6|NA|TRBD1|TRBV9
CASSRDRGNSPLHF
TGTGCCAGCAGCCGGGACAGGGGGAATTCACCCCTCCACTTT